The clone carrying this TCR beta chain has only a few counts. Its specificity is not known. Germline CDR1 is ENHRY and CDR2 is SYGVKD. The V and J ends lost 10 bases and 2 bases, in that order; junction bases with no gene match: 10. The CDR3 runs to 15 residues. Focal radiation plus CTLA-4 blockade with ipilimumab was administered to patients who had chemo-refractory metastatic non-small-cell lung cancer. The source of the sample is a study of radiotherapy plus CTLA-4 blockade in lung cancer. Overall study: Among all patients, around 19% showed objective responses, while 30% to 35% had disease control.

The repertoire was sequenced with immunoSEQ multiplex PCR; TCRdb's copy has only in-frame clones and lacks some. The sample carries approximately 65,000 clones, about 80% recorded once. The study's findings and limits: Strongest reported response predictors: early blood clone changes and post-radiation interferon-beta.

The specimen was peripheral blood, collected from a patient treated with radiotherapy plus ipilimumab. This TCR was sampled from a human donor with non-small cell lung cancer who had a complete response to radiotherapy plus ipilimumab. The chain has TRBV10-3 and TRBJ1-3; 8 nucleotides match TRBD1. CDR3 sequence: CATGQEATTGNTIYF. The CDR3 nucleotides are TGTGCCACGGGACAGGAGGCTACAACTGGAAACACCATATATTTT.